These 24 T cell receptor beta chains were sequenced from one sample in a study of T cell responses to AZD1222 COVID-19 vaccine. The data were produced by immunoSEQ multiplex PCR, yet TCRdb's version contains in-frame clones alone and is incomplete. The repertoire consists of roughly 100,000 clones, with 82% occurring once and the leading ten covering approximately 5%. The material sequenced was peripheral blood, taken on day 0 of AZD1222 vaccination. The receptors come from an adult in good health.

This clone has only a few counts. The rearrangement uses TRBV19 and TRBJ2-7; 8 nucleotides agree with TRBD2. Germline V lookup: CDR1 LNHDA, CDR2 SQIVND (reference sequence). V shed 5 bases, J shed 6 bases, and the junction held 15 bases outside the gene matches. This CDR3 region has 16 residues. CDR3 residues: CASSPGGLAGGAEQYF. CDR3 coding DNA: TGTGCCAGTAGTCCCGGTGGGCTAGCGGGTGGGGCCGAGCAGTACTTC.

The chain links TRBV4-2 to TRBJ1-1; D remains ambiguous. The V gene lost 0 bases and the J gene lost 11 bases, with 16 bases spanning the gap. This CDR3 has 14 amino acids. Per germline, CDR1 LGHNA and CDR2 YNFKEQ. The CDR3 region has the DNA TGTGCCAGCAGCCAAGAACCCCCTATTCAATATGCTTTCTTT. It is translated as CASSQEPPIQYAFF.

The chain combines TRBV6-2 or TRBV6-3 with TRBJ1-2; D remains unclear. Trimming stripped 5 bases from V and 0 bases from J, with 13 bases between. The CDR3 runs 15 residues. Germline V gene lookup returns CDR1 MNHEY and CDR2 SVGEGT. CDR3 bases: TGTGCCAGCAGTAACCAGGACGGAGCTAACTATGGCTACACCTTC. It translates to CASSNQDGANYGYTF.

This clone has only a few counts. The J gene is TRBJ2-2, the V gene TRBV7-8; TRBD2 is a possible D gene (6 bases). This CDR3 spans 15 amino acids. V dropped 8 bases and J dropped 4 bases, with 17 bases sitting between them. CDR1 and CDR2 (germline): SGHVS, FQNEAQ. CDR3 coding DNA: TGTGCCAGCCGCCCGTCGGGAGTGGGCACCGGGGAGCTGTTTTTT. It encodes CASRPSGVGTGELFF.

V usage is TRBV9 and J usage is TRBJ2-7; possible D gene TRBD1, 7 bases. V was trimmed by 4 bases and J by 5 bases, leaving 22 bases between them. The CDR3 has 16 residues. Germline CDR1 is SGDLS and CDR2 is YYNGEE. The CDR3, as DNA: TGTGCCAGCAGCCCTTCGGGGAGGACAGGTGACCACGAGCAGTACTTC. It codes for CASSPSGRTGDHEQYF. The full variable domain, in which reference TRBV9 and TRBJ2-7 provide the parts outside the CDR3, is DSGVTQTPKHLITATGQRVTLRCSPRSGDLSVYWYQQSLDQGLQFLIQYYNGEERAKGNILERFSAQQFPDLHSELNLSSLELGDSALYFCASSPSGRTGDHEQYFGPGTRLTVT.

The genes are TRBV12-5 and TRBJ1-6, with D perhaps matching TRBD1 (5 bases). V was cut by 1 base and J by 8 bases, with 12 bases left in between. The CDR3 consists of 15 residues. CDR1 LGHNT and CDR2 FRNRAP come from the germline V gene. The CDR3 is CASGLGGLRDSPLHF. The CDR3 DNA sequence: TGTGCTAGTGGTTTGGGGGGGTTGAGGGATTCACCCCTCCACTTT.

The rearrangement links TRBV6-5 to TRBJ1-1; no reliable D call. The CDR3 is 11 residues long. Looked up from germline, CDR1 is MNHEY and CDR2 is SVGAGI. With 5 bases removed from V and 7 bases from J, the gap between germline ends came to 8 bases. CDR3 amino acids: CASSSQIEAFF. The DNA for the CDR3 is TGTGCCAGCAGTAGTCAAATTGAAGCTTTCTTT.

This clone has a handful of counts. The chain joins TRBV15 to TRBJ1-1; D is uncertain. CDR3 size: 13 residues. The ends were cut back, 4 bases at V and 1 base at J, with 7 bases in the middle. Germline loops: CDR1 LNHNV, CDR2 YYDKDF (reference sequence). The CDR3 loop is CATSTEQNTEAFF. The CDR3 nucleotides read TGTGCCACCAGCACCGAACAGAACACTGAAGCTTTCTTT.

The CDR3 nucleotides are TGTGCCAGCAGTGAACGTCGGCTTGGTTACGAGCAGTACTTC. As protein: CASSERRLGYEQYF. The J gene is TRBJ2-7, the V gene TRBV6-1; D ambiguous. Trimming removed 2 bases at V and 4 bases at J, with 12 bases between. CDR1 and CDR2 (germline): MNHNS, SASEGT. This CDR3 region has 14 residues.

The genes are TRBV19 and TRBJ1-1, with 7 bases lining up with TRBD1. V lost 5 bases and J lost 2; bases outside the gene matches: 8. Germline V gene lookup returns CDR1 LNHDA and CDR2 SQIVND (reference sequence). CDR3 length equals 15 residues. The CDR3 protein is CASSPLTGSNTEAFF. The CDR3 DNA follows: TGTGCCAGTAGTCCCCTGACAGGGAGTAACACTGAAGCTTTCTTT.

The CDR3 loop is CASSPRGNLQETQYF. CDR3 bases: TGTGCCAGCAGCCCACGTGGGAACCTCCAAGAGACCCAGTACTTC. The genes are TRBV5-8 and TRBJ2-5; D gene uncertain. Trimming took off 4 bases at V and 1 base at J, with 14 bases between the two ends. Germline V lookup: CDR1 SGHTS, CDR2 YDEGEE. This CDR3 comprises 15 residues. The entire variable domain, with the rest obtained from reference TRBV5-8 and TRBJ2-5, is as follows: EAGVTQSPTHLIKTRGQQATLRCSPISGHTSVYWYQQALGLGLQFLLWYDEGEERNRGNFPPRFSGRQFPNYSSELNVNALELEDSALYLCASSPRGNLQETQYFGPGTRLLVL.

The V call is TRBV7-2, the J call TRBJ2-7; 8 bases match TRBD2. The CDR3 is made up of 14 amino acids. Losses at the gene ends were 5 bases for V and 6 bases for J; bases not matched to a gene: 9. The germline CDR1 and CDR2 sequences are SGHTA and FQGNSA. CDR3: CASSGGGPEGEQYF. DNA of the CDR3: TGTGCCAGCAGCGGCGGGGGGCCTGAGGGCGAGCAGTACTTC.

The V gene is TRBV7-6, the J gene TRBJ2-2; possible D gene TRBD2, 5 bases. CDR1 and CDR2 from the germline V gene are SGHVS and FNYEAQ. V gave up 5 bases and J gave up 11 bases, with 18 bases separating them. CDR3 length: 14 amino acids. The CDR3 is CASSLGLSPLELFF. The CDR3, as DNA: TGTGCCAGCAGCCTAGGACTTTCCCCCCTTGAGCTGTTTTTT.

The gene calls are TRBV5-8 and TRBJ1-4, with a tentative D call TRBD1 (5 bases). From germline, CDR1 is SGHTS and CDR2 YDEGEE. V was trimmed by 1 base and J by 5 bases, leaving 6 bases between them. The CDR3 extends over 13 amino acids. The CDR3 region is CASSLSGNEKLFF. The CDR3 nucleotides read TGTGCCAGCAGCTTGTCAGGGAATGAAAAACTGTTTTTT.

The chain employs TRBV18 and TRBJ1-1; 7 bases align to TRBD1. J was trimmed by 3 bases and V by 5 bases; bases with no gene match: 3. CDR1 and CDR2 (germline): KGHSH, LQKENI. This CDR3 region has 13 residues. The CDR3 loop is CASSAGQDTEAFF. The CDR3 nucleotides are TGTGCCAGCTCAGCCGGACAGGACACTGAAGCTTTCTTT.

V usage is TRBV7-2 and J usage is TRBJ2-5; D is possibly TRBD2 (6 bases). V lost 5 bases, J lost 4 bases, and 11 bases lay in between. Germline assignment: CDR1 SGHTA and CDR2 FQGNSA. The CDR3 has 13 residues. The CDR3 nucleotides are TGTGCCAGCAGCCAACTGGGGGGAGAGACCCAGTACTTC. Translating it yields CASSQLGGETQYF.

The chain links TRBV3-1 (or the pseudogene TRBV3-2) to TRBJ1-1, with 7 bases lining up with TRBD1. Germline V gives CDR1 LGHDT, CDR2 YNNKEL (reference sequence). The CDR3 sequence is 17 residues long. The J segment lost 4 bases and the V segment lost 0 bases, leaving 11 bases of the junction unmatched. Here the CDR3 DNA reads TGTGCCAGCAGCCAAGACGGGAAGACAGGGTGGGGCACTGAAGCTTTCTTT. It codes for CASSQDGKTGWGTEAFF.

V gene TRBV7-2 combines with J gene TRBJ1-2, with D possibly matching TRBD1 (6 bases). Germline assignment: CDR1 SGHTA and CDR2 FQGNSA. The length of the CDR3 is 13 residues. The V end lost 1 base, the J end lost 5 bases, and 8 bases lay between the germline ends. The CDR3 coding sequence is TGTGCCAGCAGCTTAGAGGGGGAATATGGCTACACCTTC. It codes for CASSLEGEYGYTF.

This rearrangement joins TRBV19 to TRBJ1-2, with TRBD1 matching 7 bases. J gave up 6 bases and V 7 bases, and 8 bases lay outside the gene matches. The CDR3 has 13 amino acids. CDR1 and CDR2 (germline): LNHDA, SQIVND (reference sequence). The CDR3 spells CASTSGGGNGYTF. In DNA form, the CDR3 reads TGTGCCAGTACCTCAGGGGGAGGTAATGGCTACACCTTC.

A remark on this clone: Distinct nucleotide sequences in the sample also encode this CDR3. The chain carries TRBV30 and TRBJ1-5, with TRBD1 as a possible D gene (5 bases). The CDR3 has 13 residues. CDR1 GTSNPN and CDR2 SVGIG come from the germline V gene (reference sequence). Deletions cut 1 base from V and 7 bases from J, with 11 bases between. CDR3 bases: TGTGCCTGGAGTGGGCAGGGACGCCAGCCCCAGCATTTT. Amino acid sequence: CAWSGQGRQPQHF.

J is TRBJ1-6 and V is TRBV2, with D uncertain. Trimming cost V 7 bases and J 14 bases, with 18 bases left between them. Germline V lookup: CDR1 SNHLY, CDR2 FYNNEI. There are 13 residues in the CDR3. DNA of the CDR3: TGTGCCAGCATACCGCCCAACGAAATATCCCTCCACTTT. Translation gives CASIPPNEISLHF.

This clone was recorded only once. V is TRBV3-1 (or the pseudogene TRBV3-2) and J is TRBJ2-2; D tentatively fits TRBD1 or TRBD2 (5 bases each). Per the germline V gene, CDR1 is LGHDT and CDR2 is YNNKEL (reference sequence). V gave up 4 bases and J gave up 5 bases, with 14 bases separating them. The CDR3 length is 15 residues. Written as DNA, the CDR3 is TGTGCCAGCAGCCCCCTGGGGGTGGAAACCGGGGAGCTGTTTTTT. Its protein is CASSPLGVETGELFF.

The chain combines TRBV5-1 with TRBJ1-2; no definite D call. V lost 0 bases and J lost 8, with 14 bases in between. The CDR3 runs 14 residues. CDR1 SGHRS and CDR2 YFSETQ come from the germline V gene. The CDR3 is CASSLGGQDGGYTF. For the CDR3, the DNA is TGCGCCAGCAGCTTGGGTGGCCAGGACGGGGGCTACACCTTC.

The chain employs TRBV19 and TRBJ1-4, with D tentatively TRBD1 (6 bases). This CDR3 spans 15 amino acids. Between the trimmed V and J ends, which lost 5 bases and 2 bases, there was a span of 12 bases. The germline V gene encodes CDR1 LNHDA and CDR2 SQIVND (reference sequence). The chain's CDR3 is CASSQGLSTNEKLFF. The DNA for the CDR3 is TGTGCCAGTAGTCAGGGGTTATCGACTAATGAAAAACTGTTTTTT.